These T cell receptor beta chains were read from a single sample in a study of T-cell memory formation after mild COVID-19. TCRdb reprocessed the 5' RACE reads via MiXCR and lists one record per CDR3 protein. This sample has about 440,000 distinct CDR3 sequences; around 18% occur once, and the top ten carry around 8.4%. Sequenced sample: PBMCs or a T cell subset sorted from them (not recorded which). These receptors were taken from an adult woman who had mild COVID-19 (a few samples of this study predate the infection). Cell type and time point are not known. CDR3s include the opening cysteine and the closing phenylalanine or tryptophan. A D gene is named only where the DNA matches it firmly. The size field is filled for only some rows; it gives once, few, many or a size class.

TRBJ2-1,TRBV5-1,TRBD2,.,TGCGCCAGCAGCTCGACCGGGACTAACTACAATGAGCAGTTCTTC,CASSSTGTNYNEQFF
TRBJ2-2,TRBV6-5,TRBD2,.,TGTGCCAGCAGCCTGACTAGCGGGAGGGCCGGGGAGCTGTTTTTT,CASSLTSGRAGELFF
TRBJ2-7,TRBV24-1,TRBD1,many,TGTGCCACCAGTGAGTCCGGGACAGGGTCCTACGAGCAGTACTTC,CATSESGTGSYEQYF
TRBJ1-1,TRBV20-1,TRBD1,.,TGCAGTGCTGGCGACAGGGGGGATGAAGCTTTCTTT,CSAGDRGDEAFF
TRBJ1-1,TRBV11-3,.,few,TGTGCCAGCAGCTTTTACCGGGAGCTTGAAGCTTTCTTT,CASSFYRELEAFF
TRBJ2-1,TRBV12-3/TRBV12-4,TRBD2,.,TGTGCCAGCAGGCCACTCCTAGCGGGGGGAGGGGAGCAGTTCTTC,CASRPLLAGGGEQFF
TRBJ1-6,TRBV9,.,few,TGTGCCAGCAGCGTAGAGGCCGGACGGAGACCCCTCCACTTT,CASSVEAGRRPLHF
TRBJ1-1,TRBV12-3/TRBV12-4,.,few,TGTGCCAGCAGTTTCGGACATCTAAACACTGAAGCTTTCTTT,CASSFGHLNTEAFF
TRBJ2-3,TRBV9,.,many,TGTGCCAGCAGCGTGAGGACAACAGATACGCAGTATTTT,CASSVRTTDTQYF
TRBJ2-5,TRBV3-1,.,.,TGTGCCAGCAGCCAGAGGTCCGGGAAAGAGACCCAGTACTTC,CASSQRSGKETQYF
TRBJ2-1,TRBV5-1,.,few,TGCGCCAGCAGCTTGGATGGGGGGCGAAGTTACAATGAGCAGTTCTTC,CASSLDGGRSYNEQFF
TRBJ2-1,TRBV7-9,.,few,TGTGCCAGCAGCTTTTCCGAAGACAATGAGCAGTTCTTC,CASSFSEDNEQFF
TRBJ1-4,TRBV15,.,few,TGTGCCACCAGCAGAGCAGGGAGAGGAGAAAAACTGTTTTTT,CATSRAGRGEKLFF
TRBJ2-1,TRBV13,.,.,TGTGCCAGCAGCCGTGGGCTCACCGGGACCAATGAGCAGTTCTTC,CASSRGLTGTNEQFF
TRBJ2-7,TRBV7-3,TRBD2,.,TGTGCCAGCAGCTTAACTAGTAGCGGGAGGGATCTTTCCTACGAGCAGTACTTC,CASSLTSSGRDLSYEQYF
TRBJ2-7,TRBV12-3/TRBV12-4,TRBD2,.,TGTGCCAGCAGTCCCCGGACTAGCGGGGGGGCTTGGTACGAGCAGTACTTC,CASSPRTSGGAWYEQYF
TRBJ2-2,TRBV18,.,.,TGTGCCAGCTCACCCGGAGGGGACACCGGGGAGCTGTTTTTT,CASSPGGDTGELFF
TRBJ2-6,TRBV24-1,.,.,TGTGCCACCAGTGACTGGGGGACTGGGGCCAACGTCCTGACTTTC,CATSDWGTGANVLTF
TRBJ2-1,TRBV7-3,.,.,TGTGCCAGCAGCTCCGACGGAGGGCTATACAATGAGCAGTTCTTC,CASSSDGGLYNEQFF
TRBJ2-7,TRBV6-5,.,.,TGTGCCAGCAGTCCCTACGGTAAACCCAACGAGCAGTACTTC,CASSPYGKPNEQYF
TRBJ1-1,TRBV5-6,TRBD1,.,TGTGCCAGCAGCTTGTCCGGGACAGGGGGCGGTAGGGCTTTCTTT,CASSLSGTGGGRAFF
TRBJ1-1,TRBV12-3/TRBV12-4,TRBD1,.,TGTGCCAGCAGCCGCCGGACAGGGTCAACCACTGAAGCTTTCTTT,CASSRRTGSTTEAFF
TRBJ1-5,TRBV6-1,TRBD1,.,TGTGCCAGCAGTGAAAGGTTGGGACAGGGAAAACAGCCCCAGCATTTT,CASSERLGQGKQPQHF
TRBJ1-5,TRBV6-2/TRBV6-3,.,few,TGTGCCAGCAGCCAACTGGACGGTCGGGTGTGGCAGCCCCAGCATTTT,CASSQLDGRVWQPQHF
TRBJ1-1,TRBV25-1,.,.,TGTGCCAGCAGTGAATATTCGCCAAGAGGAACTGAAGCTTTCTTT,CASSEYSPRGTEAFF
TRBJ2-7,TRBV7-6,TRBD1,.,TGTGCCAGCAGCTTAGACATTGGGACAGGGATCTACGAGCAGTACTTC,CASSLDIGTGIYEQYF
TRBJ1-1,TRBV6-2/TRBV6-3,.,.,TGTGCCAGCAGTTATGCGGCTGGGAACACTGAAGCTTTCTTT,CASSYAAGNTEAFF
TRBJ2-1,TRBV7-9,.,.,TGTTCCAGCAGCTTCCCAGGAGAGATCAATGAGCAGTTCTTC,CSSSFPGEINEQFF
TRBJ1-2,TRBV20-1,.,.,TGCAGTGTAGGCCTTGTGGGCTCCGGTGGCTATGGCTACACCTTC,CSVGLVGSGGYGYTF
TRBJ2-7,TRBV20-1,.,.,TGCAGTGCTAGTCGGTCGAACGAGCAGTACTTC,CSASRSNEQYF
TRBJ2-3,TRBV7-7,.,.,TGTGCTAGCAGCTTAAGTGTTGGCACAGATACGCAGTATTTT,CASSLSVGTDTQYF
TRBJ2-5,TRBV5-8,.,few,TGTGCCAGCAGCTTAATCCCCGGGGGTAATAGGGTTCTGGAGACCCAGTACTTC,CASSLIPGGNRVLETQYF
TRBJ2-7,TRBV7-8,TRBD2,.,TGTGCCAGCAGCTACCAGCGGGAGGGATCCGAGCAGTACTTC,CASSYQREGSEQYF
TRBJ2-1,TRBV20-1,.,few,TGCAGTGCCGGAGGGGGGCCGAGCTCCTACAATGAGCAGTTCTTC,CSAGGGPSSYNEQFF
TRBJ2-1,TRBV3-1,.,.,TGTGCCAGCAGCCAAGTCCTAGCCCCGAGCTCCTACAATGAGCAGTTCTTC,CASSQVLAPSSYNEQFF
TRBJ2-3,TRBV7-8,TRBD1,.,TGTGCCAGCAGCTTAGTCACCGGGACAGGGGGATCAGATACGCAGTATTTT,CASSLVTGTGGSDTQYF
TRBJ1-3,TRBV6-5,.,.,TGTGCCAGCAGTTTCCACACCGGGTCAGCAGGCGTCGGCACCATATATTTT,CASSFHTGSAGVGTIYF
TRBJ2-2,TRBV12-3/TRBV12-4,.,few,TGTGCCAGCAGTACCTTGGGAGTTTCCACCGGGGAGCTGTTTTTT,CASSTLGVSTGELFF
TRBJ2-5,TRBV7-9,TRBD1,few,TGTGCCAGCAGCTCAACCGGGACAGGGGAGGAGACCCAGTACTTC,CASSSTGTGEETQYF
TRBJ2-5,TRBV6-5,.,few,TGTGCCAGCAGTAAAAGCAGGGGAGAGACCCAGTACTTC,CASSKSRGETQYF
TRBJ2-3,TRBV10-3,TRBD1,.,TGTGCCATCAGACCCCGGACAGGGGGCATGACAGATACGCAGTATTTT,CAIRPRTGGMTDTQYF
TRBJ2-1,TRBV12-3/TRBV12-4,.,few,TGTGCCAGCAGTTTACGTTCGACATACAATGAGCAGTTCTTC,CASSLRSTYNEQFF
TRBJ1-6,TRBV6-1,.,few,TGTGCCAGCAGTGAAGAAGTTAGTGGGGGGAATTCAAATTCACCCCTCCACTTT,CASSEEVSGGNSNSPLHF
TRBJ2-2,TRBV12-3/TRBV12-4,.,many,TGTGCCAGCAGTTTTGAGATGAACACCGGGGAGCTGTTTTTT,CASSFEMNTGELFF
TRBJ1-2,TRBV7-2,.,few,TGTGCCAGCAGCTTACGGCAAGCAGGCACCCTGGCGACCACCTTC,CASSLRQAGTLATTF
TRBJ2-7,TRBV5-1,TRBD2,few,TGCGCCAGCAGCCCCCGGACTAGCGGGGGAGTCATCGAGCAGTACTTC,CASSPRTSGGVIEQYF
TRBJ1-2,TRBV19,.,.,TGTGCCAGTAGTAAAGGGAACAGCTATGGCTACACCTTC,CASSKGNSYGYTF
TRBJ2-5,TRBV7-2,.,.,TGTGCCAGCAGCTTAGCCGGAGCGGAAGGCCAAGAGACCCAGTACTTC,CASSLAGAEGQETQYF
TRBJ2-4,TRBV27,TRBD1,few,TGTGCCAGCAGCATCGGGACAGGGGGTGCTCAGTACTTC,CASSIGTGGAQYF
TRBJ2-3,TRBV29-1,.,.,TGCAGCGTTGATCTGGAGGACAAAGATACGCAGTATTTT,CSVDLEDKDTQYF
TRBJ1-4,TRBV28,.,.,TGTGCCAGCAGTCTAGGGGGGGATTATGAAAAACTGTTTTTT,CASSLGGDYEKLFF
TRBJ2-3,TRBV7-2,.,many,TGTGCCAGCATGGGGGATAAGTCAGATACGCAGTATTTT,CASMGDKSDTQYF
TRBJ2-1,TRBV7-9,TRBD2,.,TGTGCCAGCAGCTTCCTTAGCGGGAGCAACGATGAGCAGTTCTTC,CASSFLSGSNDEQFF
TRBJ2-3,TRBV20-1,.,few,TGCAGTGCTATACGGGGGACCAGCACAGATACGCAGTATTTT,CSAIRGTSTDTQYF
TRBJ2-5,TRBV20-1,TRBD1,.,TGCAGTGCTAGGCTGAGACGGGTAGGGGGCGAGGAGACCCAGTACTTC,CSARLRRVGGEETQYF
TRBJ1-1,TRBV12-3/TRBV12-4,.,.,TGTGCCAGCAGTCCCCCTGGGGGCGCAAGGAACACTGAAGCTTTCTTT,CASSPPGGARNTEAFF
TRBJ2-3,TRBV20-1,TRBD2,.,TGCAGTGCTAGAGATCGGTGGCAGCGGGAGTTCACAGATACGCAGTATTTT,CSARDRWQREFTDTQYF
TRBJ2-7,TRBV12-3/TRBV12-4,TRBD2,.,TGTGCCAGCACCCGGACTAGCGTCCACGAGCAGTACTTC,CASTRTSVHEQYF
TRBJ2-7,TRBV7-3,TRBD1,.,TGTGCCAGCAGCTTACAGAGTACGGGGACAGGTCCCTCTGAGGAGCAGTACTTC,CASSLQSTGTGPSEEQYF